This T cell receptor (beta chain) was sequenced in a study of response to subunit inactivated influenza vaccine. Study findings and constraints: The authors suggested that every seasonal influenza vaccination recruits few new T cells.

MiXCR, applied by TCRdb to the RT-PCR reads, yields one record per CDR3 protein. The data show 250,000 to 350,000 distinct CDR3 sequences, roughly 22% seen once. The ends were cut back, 6 bases at V and 4 bases at J, with 21 bases in the middle. Germline V gives CDR1 SEHNR, CDR2 FQNEAQ (reference sequence). The CDR3 contains 17 residues. Many counts were recorded for this clonotype. Its specificity is unknown. V is TRBV7-9 and J is TRBJ2-2; D gene ambiguous. The origin of this receptor is a man in his fifties or sixties who received an inactivated influenza vaccine. This sample comprised PBMCs from blood, obtained roughly 20 months after vaccination. CDR3 region: CASSFQVKAEITGELFF. Written as DNA, the CDR3 is TGTGCCAGCAGTTTTCAAGTCAAAGCCGAGATCACCGGGGAGCTGTTTTTT.